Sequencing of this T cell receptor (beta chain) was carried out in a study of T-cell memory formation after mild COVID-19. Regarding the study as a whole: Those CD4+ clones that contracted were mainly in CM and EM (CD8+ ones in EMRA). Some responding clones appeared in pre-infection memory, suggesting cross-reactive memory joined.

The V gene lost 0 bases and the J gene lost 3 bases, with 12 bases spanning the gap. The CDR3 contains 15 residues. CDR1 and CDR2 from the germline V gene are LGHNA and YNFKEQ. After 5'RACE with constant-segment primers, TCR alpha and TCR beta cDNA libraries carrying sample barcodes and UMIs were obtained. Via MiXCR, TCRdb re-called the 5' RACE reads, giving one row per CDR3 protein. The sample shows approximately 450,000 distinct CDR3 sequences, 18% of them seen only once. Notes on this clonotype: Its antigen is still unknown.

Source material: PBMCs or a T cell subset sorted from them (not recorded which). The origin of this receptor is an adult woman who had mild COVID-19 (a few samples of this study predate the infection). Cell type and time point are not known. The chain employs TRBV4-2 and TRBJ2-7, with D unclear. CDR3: CASSQDEALNYEQYF. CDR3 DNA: TGTGCCAGCAGCCAAGATGAAGCCTTGAACTACGAGCAGTACTTC.